The 9 T cell receptor beta chains below come from one sample, sequenced in a study of T cells in Graves' hyperthyroidism and ophthalmopathy. The TCR beta CDR3 regions underwent amplification using RNA transcripts as the source. The HTBI set primed first-round TCR CDR3 RT-PCR. Each CDR3 protein is one row after TCRdb ran MiXCR on the multiplex PCR reads. The data show fewer than 110,000 distinct CDR3 sequences, with 47% seen just once and under 30% held by the top ten. Sequenced sample: blood. All receptors come from a man aged 35 to 55 with Graves' hyperthyroidism.

The rearrangement links TRBV15 to TRBJ1-1; possibly TRBD1 for D (5 bases). The V end lost 0 bases, the J end lost 4 bases, and 15 bases lay between the germline ends. In germline, CDR1 is LNHNV, CDR2 YYDKDF (reference sequence). The CDR3 extends over 16 amino acids. In DNA form, the CDR3 reads TGTGCCACCAGCAGAGATCCGCAGGGATTCGGCACTGAAGCTTTCTTT. It is translated as CATSRDPQGFGTEAFF. The complete variable domain, with remaining parts taken from reference TRBV15 and TRBJ1-1, reads DAMVIQNPRYQVTQFGKPVTLSCSQTLNHNVMYWYQQKSSQAPKLLFHYYDKDFNNEADTPDNFQSRRPNTSFCFLDIRSPGLGDTAMYLCATSRDPQGFGTEAFFGQGTRLTVV.

This sequence joins TRBV11-3 and TRBJ1-2; the match to TRBD1 covers 9 bases. Germline trimming cut 5 bases from V and 2 bases from J; bases unmatched to any gene: 6. The CDR3 consists of 15 residues. The germline gives CDR1 SGHNT, CDR2 YENEEA. CDR3 DNA sequence: TGTGCCAGCAGCCCCGGGACAGGGACCAACTATGGCTACACCTTC. Translated, it gives CASSPGTGTNYGYTF.

This clonotype was observed many times. The chain recombines TRBV20-1 with TRBJ2-1, with a tentative D call TRBD1 (5 bases). Germline CDR1 reads DFQATT; CDR2 reads SNEGSKA (reference sequence). V lost 0 bases, J lost 9 bases, and 12 bases lay in between. The CDR3 runs 13 residues. The CDR3, as DNA: TGCAGTGCTAGAGAGCAAGCGACAGTTGAGCAGTTCTTC. Its translation: CSAREQATVEQFF.

Ten or more counts support this clonotype. This chain joins TRBV20-1 and TRBJ2-4; TRBD2 is a possible D gene (5 bases). Trimming shortened V by 6 bases and J by 1 base, and 13 bases separated the two germline ends. Per the germline V gene, CDR1 is DFQATT and CDR2 is SNEGSKA (reference sequence). CDR3 length: 14 residues. The CDR3 DNA follows: TGCAGTGCCAAGGTTCCGGGGGCCAAAAACATTCAGTACTTC. Translated, it gives CSAKVPGAKNIQYF.

This clonotype was recorded a few times. The chain links TRBV28 to TRBJ1-2; TRBD1 matches at 7 bases. V was clipped by 3 bases and J by 4 bases; unmatched bases: 17. CDR1 and CDR2 (germline): MDHEN, SYDVKM. CDR3 length: 18 residues. CDR3 nucleotides: TGTGCCAGCAGTTTGCCTACCATCTCGGGACAGCCCATCTATGGCTACACCTTC. As protein: CASSLPTISGQPIYGYTF.

This chain connects TRBV29-1 to TRBJ1-5; 9 bases agree with TRBD1. The CDR3 is 12 amino acids. Germline CDR1 is SQVTM and CDR2 is ANQGSEA. CDR3 nucleotide sequence: TGCAGTAGGGACAGGGCGAAAGTGGCCCAGCATTTT. It translates to CSRDRAKVAQHF.

The sample holds one count of this clonotype. The chain employs TRBV7-3 and TRBJ2-4; 7 positions agree with TRBD2. The germline CDR1 and CDR2 sequences are SGHTA and FQGTGA. Germline trimming cut 5 bases from V and 5 bases from J; bases unmatched to any gene: 15. The CDR3 contains 17 residues. CDR3 sequence reads: CASSPRVGGGGQNIQYF. Written as DNA, the CDR3 is TGTGCCAGCAGCCCCCGGGTTGGCGGGGGTGGTCAAAACATTCAGTACTTC.

This clonotype was observed many times. The chain carries TRBV5-8 and TRBJ2-7; D tentatively reads TRBD1 or TRBD2 (6 bases each). Germline CDR1 reads SGHTS; CDR2 reads YDEGEE. This CDR3 comprises 16 residues. V was cut by 1 base and J by 0 bases, with 14 bases left in between. The CDR3 nucleotides read TGTGCCAGCAGCTTGTTTAGCGGAGGGGGCTCCTACGAGCAGTACTTC. Protein: CASSLFSGGGSYEQYF.

This clonotype was picked up many times. At one end, the junction sequence differs from germline, possibly due to a read error. The chain is built from TRBV2 and TRBJ1-1; no firm D call. This CDR3 region has 11 residues. The germline gives CDR1 SNHLY, CDR2 FYNNEI. The CDR3 protein is CAGSVGTEAFF. CDR3 in DNA: TGTGCCGGCAGTGTTGGTACTGAAGCTTTCTTT.